What follows are 12 T cell receptor beta chains derived from one specimen sequenced in a study of cytomegalovirus exposure and HLA in healthy donors. The PCR made use of 60 Vbeta and 13 Jbeta primers. Some clones are missing from TCRdb's copy, which holds only in-frame ones; the method was immunoSEQ multiplex PCR. This sample's table reports 60,000 to 75,000 clones. Input material: PBMCs. Receptor source: a female donor in good health and CMV-seropositive.

This chain connects TRBV7-9 to TRBJ2-1; 11 bases align to TRBD1. Trimming took 5 bases from V and 7 from J; bases not matched to a gene: 4. Germline V gene sequence: CDR1 SEHNR, CDR2 FQNEAQ (reference sequence). This CDR3 region has 14 residues. CDR3 sequence reads: CASSGGTGGNEQFF. The CDR3 nucleotides read TGTGCCAGCAGCGGCGGGACAGGGGGGAATGAGCAGTTCTTC. Together with reference TRBV7-9 and TRBJ2-1, the CDR3 gives the full variable domain: DTGVSQNPRHKITKRGQNVTFRCDPISEHNRLYWYRQTLGQGPEFLTYFQNEAQLEKSRLLSDRFSAERPKGSFSTLEIQRTEQGDSAMYLCASSGGTGGNEQFFGPGTRLTVL.

The CDR3: CASSPIGTGGEETQYF. CDR3 bases: TGTGCCAGCAGCCCCATAGGGACAGGGGGCGAGGAGACCCAGTACTTC. V usage is TRBV25-1 and J usage is TRBJ2-5; 12 bases align to TRBD1. The V gene end was trimmed by 6 bases and the J gene end by 5 bases; junction bases not matched to a gene: 10. Germline assignment: CDR1 MGHDK and CDR2 SYGVNS. CDR3 length: 16 amino acids.

The CDR3 is CASNLAGAGNEQFF. CDR3 DNA sequence: TGTGCCAGCAATCTAGCGGGGGCCGGGAATGAGCAGTTCTTC. This chain connects TRBV2 to TRBJ2-1, with TRBD2 matching 10 bases. The germline CDR1 and CDR2 sequences are SNHLY and FYNNEI. The V and J ends lost 7 bases and 7 bases, in that order; junction bases with no gene match: 7. The CDR3 has 14 amino acids.

The J gene is TRBJ2-7, the V gene TRBV5-8; a possible D gene is TRBD1 (6 bases). Trimming removed 2 bases at V and 9 bases at J, with 12 bases between. Germline V gives CDR1 SGHTS, CDR2 YDEGEE. The CDR3 covers 12 residues. The CDR3 nucleotides are TGTGCCAGCAGCTTAACAGGGTTTGCGCAGTACTTC. As protein: CASSLTGFAQYF. Full variable domain (missing parts from reference TRBV5-8 and TRBJ2-7): EAGVTQSPTHLIKTRGQQATLRCSPISGHTSVYWYQQALGLGLQFLLWYDEGEERNRGNFPPRFSGRQFPNYSSELNVNALELEDSALYLCASSLTGFAQYFGPGTRLTVT.

The V and J genes are TRBV18 and TRBJ2-1; D uncertain. The V end lost 4 bases, the J end lost 5 bases, and 9 bases lay between the germline ends. The CDR3 extends over 13 amino acids. Germline V lookup: CDR1 KGHSH, CDR2 LQKENI. CDR3 sequence: CASSRQVNNEQFF. CDR3 sequence (DNA): TGTGCCAGCTCACGACAAGTGAACAATGAGCAGTTCTTC.

The rearrangement joins TRBV19 to TRBJ2-3; D is ambiguous. CDR1 LNHDA and CDR2 SQIVND come from the germline V gene (reference sequence). The CDR3 is made up of 15 amino acids. The V end lost 5 bases, the J end lost 2 bases, and 14 bases lay between the germline ends. CDR3 in DNA: TGTGCCAGTAGTCGTTTGTGGAGCTCCACAGATACGCAGTATTTT. As protein: CASSRLWSSTDTQYF.

This sequence joins TRBV28 and TRBJ1-1, with 7 bases that match TRBD1. Germline V gene lookup returns CDR1 MDHEN and CDR2 SYDVKM. The junction had 6 bases not matched to a gene; V was cut back by 4 bases and J by 4 bases. CDR3 length equals 14 residues. The CDR3 protein is CASSSSTGATEAFF. For the CDR3, the DNA is TGTGCCAGCAGTTCATCTACAGGGGCCACTGAAGCTTTCTTT.

The chain combines TRBV6-5 with TRBJ2-1; no definite D call. The CDR3 is made up of 15 amino acids. With 7 bases removed from V and 0 bases from J, the gap between germline ends came to 13 bases. Germline values: CDR1 MNHEY, CDR2 SVGAGI. The CDR3 sequence: CASTPPRSSYNEQFF. The CDR3 DNA follows: TGTGCCAGCACTCCACCACGCAGCTCCTACAATGAGCAGTTCTTC.

J is TRBJ2-7 and V is TRBV19; 8 bases line up with TRBD2. CDR1 and CDR2 from the germline V gene are LNHDA and SQIVND (reference sequence). Germline trimming cut 3 bases from V and 6 bases from J; bases unmatched to any gene: 4. The CDR3 contains 13 residues. CDR3 DNA: TGTGCCAGTAGTATTAGCGGGACCGGCGAGCAGTACTTC. This codes for CASSISGTGEQYF.

The chain combines TRBV9 with TRBJ2-7; D uncertain. The CDR3 has 14 residues. With 2 bases removed from V and 4 bases from J, the gap between germline ends came to 13 bases. Germline values: CDR1 SGDLS, CDR2 YYNGEE. This CDR3 reads CASSVFSEAYEQYF. Here the CDR3 DNA reads TGTGCCAGCAGCGTTTTTTCTGAGGCGTACGAGCAGTACTTC.

The V and J genes are TRBV28 and TRBJ2-7; 9 nucleotides match TRBD2. The CDR3 covers 15 residues. With V trimmed by 1 base and J by 2 bases, 3 bases remained unmatched. Germline V gene lookup returns CDR1 MDHEN and CDR2 SYDVKM. For the CDR3, the DNA is TGTGCCAGCAGTTTATTGACTAGCGGAACCTACGAGCAGTACTTC. Protein sequence: CASSLLTSGTYEQYF.

This sequence joins TRBV6-6 and TRBJ1-5, with D unresolved. The CDR3 is 15 residues long. Germline V gives CDR1 MNHNY, CDR2 SVGAGI (reference sequence). Trimming took off 2 bases at V and 0 bases at J, with 8 bases between the two ends. For the CDR3, the DNA is TGTGCCAGCAGTTACGAGGGTTATAGCAATCAGCCCCAGCATTTT. This translates into CASSYEGYSNQPQHF.